The 27 T cell receptor beta chains given below trace back to one sample, sequenced in a study of neoadjuvant anti-PD-1 for oral cavity cancer. Profiled with immunoSEQ multiplex PCR; TCRdb holds only in-frame clones, not every one. Among around 60,000 clones listed, 65% to 80% were seen once. The material was PBMCs, obtained before nivolumab (anti-PD-1) treatment. The receptors derive from a person aged 35-79 years with oral cavity squamous cell carcinoma.

The V and J genes are TRBV11-2 and TRBJ2-7, with D uncertain. CDR1 and CDR2 from the germline V gene are SGHAT and FQNNGV. V lost 0 bases, J lost 6 bases, and 12 bases lay in between. The CDR3 loop spans 14 amino acids. CDR3 in amino acids: CASSLESWGGEQYF. For the CDR3, the DNA is TGTGCCAGCAGCTTAGAGTCCTGGGGTGGCGAGCAGTACTTC.

This clone is medium-sized by share. The J gene is TRBJ1-2, the V gene TRBV7-9; weak D call: TRBD1 (6 bases). The V end lost 5 bases, the J end lost 8 bases, and 18 bases lay between the germline ends. In germline, CDR1 is SEHNR, CDR2 FQNEAQ (reference sequence). The CDR3 is 14 amino acids. The CDR3 here is CASSKLTGIHGYTF. In DNA, the CDR3 is TGTGCCAGCAGCAAACTAACAGGGATCCACGGCTACACCTTC.

This rearrangement joins TRBV5-4 to TRBJ1-2; no reliable D call. With 3 bases removed from V and 2 bases from J, the gap between germline ends came to 11 bases. This CDR3 is 14 amino acids long. Looked up from germline, CDR1 is SGHNT and CDR2 is YYREEE (reference sequence). CDR3 nucleotide sequence: TGTGCCAGCAGCTCCCAAACACCGAACTATGGCTACACCTTC. Translated, it gives CASSSQTPNYGYTF.

The rearrangement uses TRBV28 and TRBJ2-7; possibly TRBD1 for D (5 bases). The CDR3 consists of 13 residues. The V gene lost 11 bases and the J gene lost 4 bases, with 18 bases spanning the gap. Germline V gives CDR1 MDHEN, CDR2 SYDVKM. This CDR3 is CAHRTQGGYEQYF. In DNA, the CDR3 is TGTGCCCATCGTACCCAGGGCGGATACGAGCAGTACTTC.

The chain carries TRBV11-2 and TRBJ1-2; D uncertain. Germline lookup yields CDR1 SGHAT and CDR2 FQNNGV. V was pared by 1 base and J by 2 bases, with 8 bases between. CDR3 length: 14 residues. In nucleotides, the CDR3 is TGTGCCAGCAGCTTAGGATCGGGGAACTATGGCTACACCTTC. As protein: CASSLGSGNYGYTF.

The V gene is TRBV11-2, the J gene TRBJ2-1; D could derive from TRBD1 or TRBD2 (6 bases each). The CDR3 is 13 residues long. Trimming pared 3 bases from V and 7 bases from J, leaving 10 bases between. Germline lookup yields CDR1 SGHAT and CDR2 FQNNGV. The CDR3, as DNA: TGTGCCAGCAGCTTCGGGGGCGGGAATGAGCAGTTCTTC. Residues: CASSFGGGNEQFF.

The chain couples TRBV5-1 to TRBJ2-4; perhaps TRBD2 as D (6 bases). In germline, CDR1 is SGHRS, CDR2 YFSETQ. Trimming removed 0 bases at V and 5 bases at J, with 9 bases between. There are 14 residues in the CDR3. This CDR3 reads CASSLGGGENIQYF. For the CDR3, the DNA is TGCGCCAGCAGCTTGGGGGGAGGTGAAAACATTCAGTACTTC.

Only a few counts were recorded for this clone. This chain connects TRBV4-1 to TRBJ1-1, with 10 bases identical to TRBD1. Germline V lookup: CDR1 MGHRA, CDR2 YSYEKL. The CDR3 contains 18 residues. V dropped 3 bases and J dropped 4; count of bases not matched to a gene: 14. The CDR3 bases are TGCGCCAGCAGCCAGATAGGGACAGGGGCCCTGAGGGGCACTGAAGCTTTCTTT. This sequence encodes CASSQIGTGALRGTEAFF.

The rearrangement uses TRBV7-7 and TRBJ2-2; D is uncertain. The CDR3 extends over 15 amino acids. The V end lost 1 base, the J end lost 5 bases, and 11 bases lay between the germline ends. Germline assignment: CDR1 SSHAT and CDR2 FNYEAQ (reference sequence). Here the CDR3 DNA reads TGTGCCAGCAGCTTAGGGCTCGAACAGACCGGGGAGCTGTTTTTT. Its translation: CASSLGLEQTGELFF.

The chain joins TRBV7-6 to TRBJ1-1; perhaps TRBD1 as D (5 bases). This CDR3 spans 14 amino acids. V was cut by 5 bases and J by 5 bases, with 15 bases left in between. Germline assignment: CDR1 SGHVS and CDR2 FNYEAQ. In DNA, the CDR3 is TGTGCCAGCAGCCCGATATGGGGGAAAACTGAAGCTTTCTTT. Its protein product is CASSPIWGKTEAFF.

The V call is TRBV19, the J call TRBJ1-5; D is ambiguous. V dropped 2 bases and J dropped 2 bases, with 13 bases sitting between them. The CDR3 length is 16 residues. Germline assignment: CDR1 LNHDA and CDR2 SQIVND (reference sequence). The CDR3 nucleotides are TGTGCCAGTAGTATAATGGTCTCAGGAGGCAATCAGCCCCAGCATTTT. Encoded protein: CASSIMVSGGNQPQHF.

This clone was observed a single time. The chain joins TRBV7-6 to TRBJ1-5; D may be TRBD1 (5 bases). CDR3 length: 15 amino acids. Per the germline V gene, CDR1 is SGHVS and CDR2 is FNYEAQ. With 3 bases removed from V and 2 bases from J, the gap between germline ends came to 11 bases. The CDR3 region is CASSFGQGGNQPQHF. CDR3 sequence (DNA): TGTGCCAGCAGCTTCGGGCAAGGGGGCAATCAGCCCCAGCATTTT.

The gene calls are TRBV5-1 and TRBJ1-2; maybe TRBD1 (6 bases). This CDR3 spans 16 amino acids. The germline gives CDR1 SGHRS, CDR2 YFSETQ. Trimming removed 0 bases at V and 0 bases at J, with 12 bases between. In DNA form, the CDR3 reads TGCGCCAGCAGCTTGGATCCCAGGACAGCTAACTATGGCTACACCTTC. This encodes CASSLDPRTANYGYTF.

The chain is built from TRBV5-1 and TRBJ1-1, with 8 positions matching TRBD1. The CDR3 has 15 amino acids. V shed 4 bases, J shed 1 base, and the junction held 6 bases outside the gene matches. Germline V gene sequence: CDR1 SGHRS, CDR2 YFSETQ. The CDR3 reads CASSRPGTGNTEAFF. The CDR3 region has the DNA TGCGCCAGCAGCCGTCCCGGGACAGGGAACACTGAAGCTTTCTTT.

V gene TRBV18 combines with J gene TRBJ2-7, with TRBD2 matching over 8 bases. CDR3 length: 14 amino acids. Trimming took 3 bases from V and 7 from J; bases not matched to a gene: 8. Germline V gene data show CDR1 as KGHSH and CDR2 as LQKENI. The CDR3 spells CASSPTAGGREQYF. CDR3 DNA: TGTGCCAGCTCACCGACTGCGGGAGGTCGGGAGCAGTACTTC. The whole variable domain, filled in from reference TRBV18 and TRBJ2-7, reads NAGVMQNPRHLVRRRGQEARLRCSPMKGHSHVYWYRQLPEEGLKFMVYLQKENIIDESGMPKERFSAEFPKEGPSILRIQQVVRGDSAAYFCASSPTAGGREQYFGPGTRLTVT.

The chain recombines TRBV30 with TRBJ1-5; TRBD1 might be the D (5 bases). Germline values: CDR1 GTSNPN, CDR2 SVGIG (reference sequence). V lost 0 bases and J 6 bases, leaving 15 bases between the germline ends. The CDR3 totals 15 residues. The CDR3 region is CAWSVGQGGRQPQHF. The CDR3 nucleotides are TGTGCCTGGAGTGTAGGTCAGGGTGGGCGTCAGCCCCAGCATTTT.

The chain is built from TRBV27 and TRBJ2-1; a weak D match, TRBD1 (5 bases). CDR3 length equals 15 residues. CDR1 is MNHEY and CDR2 is SMNVEV in the germline V gene (reference sequence). Deletions cut 5 bases from V and 0 bases from J, with 11 bases between. CDR3 loop: CASSPQVLSYNEQFF. In DNA, the CDR3 is TGTGCCAGCAGTCCACAGGTCCTCTCCTACAATGAGCAGTTCTTC.

The chain couples TRBV6-1 to TRBJ1-1; D is uncertain. Germline V lookup: CDR1 MNHNS, CDR2 SASEGT. The CDR3 is made up of 13 amino acids. V was clipped by 2 bases and J by 4 bases, with 8 bases between them. CDR3 protein: CASSEYLGTEAFF. The DNA of the CDR3 is TGTGCCAGCAGTGAATATTTGGGCACTGAAGCTTTCTTT.

The chain has TRBV5-1 and TRBJ2-7; D could derive from TRBD1 or TRBD2 (6 bases each). The V end lost 7 bases, the J end lost 6 bases, and 20 bases lay between the germline ends. The V gene's germline CDR1 is SGHRS and CDR2 YFSETQ. The CDR3 runs 14 residues. Written as DNA, the CDR3 is TGCGCCAGCGCTGGGGCGGCGGAGGGGGGCGAGCAGTACTTC. It is translated as CASAGAAEGGEQYF.

The genes are TRBV7-9 and TRBJ1-1; TRBD1 matches at 11 bases. CDR1 is SEHNR and CDR2 is FQNEAQ in the germline V gene (reference sequence). The J segment lost 3 bases and the V segment lost 4 bases, leaving 7 bases of the junction unmatched. The CDR3 contains 16 residues. CDR3 sequence reads: CASSSGQGVSDTEAFF. In DNA form, the CDR3 reads TGTGCCAGCAGCTCGGGACAGGGGGTCTCCGACACTGAAGCTTTCTTT.

The chain is built from TRBV5-5 and TRBJ2-7, with a possible D match to TRBD2 (5 bases). The germline CDR1 and CDR2 sequences are SGHKS and YYEKEE (reference sequence). The germline V and J ends were trimmed by 3 bases and 2 bases, with 12 bases remaining between them. There are 14 residues in the CDR3. The DNA for the CDR3 is TGTGCCAGCAGCTCACGGGGAACTACCTACGAGCAGTACTTC. It translates to CASSSRGTTYEQYF.

This clone is a singleton in its sample. The V call is TRBV19, the J call TRBJ1-3; D gene ambiguous. Between the trimmed V and J ends, which lost 5 bases and 4 bases, there was a span of 9 bases. The length of the CDR3 is 13 residues. Per germline, CDR1 LNHDA and CDR2 SQIVND (reference sequence). The CDR3 sequence is CASSPLGGNTIYF. The CDR3 nucleotides are TGTGCCAGTAGTCCCCTTGGAGGAAACACCATATATTTT.

The chain combines TRBV29-1 with TRBJ1-6; 10 bases are shared with TRBD1. CDR3 length equals 14 residues. Germline values: CDR1 SQVTM, CDR2 ANQGSEA. V trimming: 5 bases; J trimming: 4 bases; junction bases outside the gene matches: 2. The chain's CDR3 is CSVRQGAYNSPLHF. CDR3 DNA sequence: TGCAGCGTTCGACAGGGGGCATATAATTCACCCCTCCACTTT.

The chain employs TRBV5-1 and TRBJ1-4; no clear D. CDR1 and CDR2 from the germline V gene are SGHRS and YFSETQ. V dropped 4 bases and J dropped 2 bases, with 9 bases sitting between them. The CDR3 runs 14 residues. As DNA, the CDR3 is TGCGCCAGCAGCCCCGTCAGTACTAATGAAAAACTGTTTTTT. This codes for CASSPVSTNEKLFF. The complete variable domain, with remaining parts taken from reference TRBV5-1 and TRBJ1-4, reads KAGVTQTPRYLIKTRGQQVTLSCSPISGHRSVSWYQQTPGQGLQFLFEYFSETQRNKGNFPGRFSGRQFSNSRSEMNVSTLELGDSALYLCASSPVSTNEKLFFGSGTQLSVL.

J is TRBJ1-4 and V is TRBV30, with unresolved D. The germline V gene encodes CDR1 GTSNPN and CDR2 SVGIG (reference sequence). The CDR3 sequence is 13 residues long. The CDR3 spells CGSSKSINEKLFF. The CDR3 nucleotides read TGTGGTAGCTCTAAGTCGATTAATGAAAAACTGTTTTTT.

This clone was recorded only once. The V call is TRBV19, the J call TRBJ1-1, with D perhaps TRBD1 (5 bases). The CDR3 covers 15 residues. The V and J ends lost 4 bases and 1 base respectively, with 13 bases between them. In germline, CDR1 is LNHDA, CDR2 SQIVND (reference sequence). CDR3 sequence: CASSTRGGGNTEAFF. The CDR3, as DNA: TGTGCCAGTAGTACCCGCGGGGGAGGGAACACTGAAGCTTTCTTT.

The chain employs TRBV11-3 and TRBJ2-2, with 8 bases identical to TRBD1. This CDR3 region has 15 residues. Germline V gene lookup returns CDR1 SGHNT and CDR2 YENEEA. Losses at the gene ends were 5 bases for V and 3 bases for J; bases not matched to a gene: 5. CDR3 DNA: TGTGCCAGCAGCCTCGGACAGGGAGACACCGGGGAGCTGTTTTTT. This gives the protein CASSLGQGDTGELFF.